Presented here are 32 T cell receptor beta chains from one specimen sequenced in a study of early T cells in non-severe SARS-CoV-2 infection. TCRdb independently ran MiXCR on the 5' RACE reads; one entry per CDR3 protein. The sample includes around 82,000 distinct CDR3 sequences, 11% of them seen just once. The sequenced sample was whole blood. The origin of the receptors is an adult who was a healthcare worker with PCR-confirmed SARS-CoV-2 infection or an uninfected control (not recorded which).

In DNA, the CDR3 is TGCAGTGCTAGAGATAGCAGGGTCACAGATACGCAGTATTTT. Translated: CSARDSRVTDTQYF. The gene calls are TRBV20-1 and TRBJ2-3; weak D call: TRBD1 (5 bases). V was cut by 0 bases and J by 2 bases, with 9 bases left in between. Germline loops: CDR1 DFQATT, CDR2 SNEGSKA (reference sequence). This CDR3 contains 14 residues.

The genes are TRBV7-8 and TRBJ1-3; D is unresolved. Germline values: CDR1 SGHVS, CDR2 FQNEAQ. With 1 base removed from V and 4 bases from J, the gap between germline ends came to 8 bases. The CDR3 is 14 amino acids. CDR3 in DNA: TGTGCCAGCAGCTTAGGCAGAGAAGGAAACACCATATATTTT. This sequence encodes CASSLGREGNTIYF.

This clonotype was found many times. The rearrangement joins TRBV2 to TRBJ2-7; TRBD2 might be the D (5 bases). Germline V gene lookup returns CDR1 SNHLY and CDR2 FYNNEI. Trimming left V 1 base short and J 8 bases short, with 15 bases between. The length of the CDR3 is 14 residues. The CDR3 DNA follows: TGTGCCAGCAGTGAAGAAATTATTAGGAGGAAGCAGTACTTC. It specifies CASSEEIIRRKQYF. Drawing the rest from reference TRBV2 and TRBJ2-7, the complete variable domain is EPEVTQTPSHQVTQMGQEVILRCVPISNHLYFYWYRQILGQKVEFLVSFYNNEISEKSEIFDDQFSVERPDGSNFTLKIRSTKLEDSAMYFCASSEEIIRRKQYFGPGTRLTVT.

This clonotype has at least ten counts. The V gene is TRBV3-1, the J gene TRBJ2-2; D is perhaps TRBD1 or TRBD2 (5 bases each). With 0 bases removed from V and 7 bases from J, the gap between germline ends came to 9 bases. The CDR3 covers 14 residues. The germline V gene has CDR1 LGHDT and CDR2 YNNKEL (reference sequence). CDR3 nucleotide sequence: TGTGCCAGCAGCCAAGATTGGGGGAACGGGGAGCTGTTTTTT. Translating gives CASSQDWGNGELFF.

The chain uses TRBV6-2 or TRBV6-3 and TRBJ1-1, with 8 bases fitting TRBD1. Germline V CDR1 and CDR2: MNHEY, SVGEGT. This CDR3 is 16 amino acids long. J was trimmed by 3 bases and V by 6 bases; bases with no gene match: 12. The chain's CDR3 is CASSKDRDLQDTEAFF. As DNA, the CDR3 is TGTGCCAGCAGCAAGGACAGGGACCTCCAGGACACTGAAGCTTTCTTT.

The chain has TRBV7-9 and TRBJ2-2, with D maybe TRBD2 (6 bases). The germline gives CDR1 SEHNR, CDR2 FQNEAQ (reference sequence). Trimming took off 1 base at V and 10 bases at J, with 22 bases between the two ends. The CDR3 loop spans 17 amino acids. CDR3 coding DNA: TGTGCCAGCAGCTTAGGACTAGGGACGGAGAAAGCGGAGGAGCTGTTTTTT. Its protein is CASSLGLGTEKAEELFF.

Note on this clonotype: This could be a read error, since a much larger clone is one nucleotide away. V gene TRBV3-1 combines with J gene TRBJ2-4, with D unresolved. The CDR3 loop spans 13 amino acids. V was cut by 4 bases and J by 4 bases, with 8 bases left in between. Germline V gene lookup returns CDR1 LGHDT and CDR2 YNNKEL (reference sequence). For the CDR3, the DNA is TGTGCCAGCAGCCGGATGGCGAAAAACATTCAGTACTTC. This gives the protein CASSRMAKNIQYF.

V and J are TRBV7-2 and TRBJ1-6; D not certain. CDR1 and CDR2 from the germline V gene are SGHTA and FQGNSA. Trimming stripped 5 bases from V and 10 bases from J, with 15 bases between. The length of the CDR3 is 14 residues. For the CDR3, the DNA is TGTGCCAGCAGCATCGGTAACAGACACTCACCCCTCCACTTT. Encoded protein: CASSIGNRHSPLHF.

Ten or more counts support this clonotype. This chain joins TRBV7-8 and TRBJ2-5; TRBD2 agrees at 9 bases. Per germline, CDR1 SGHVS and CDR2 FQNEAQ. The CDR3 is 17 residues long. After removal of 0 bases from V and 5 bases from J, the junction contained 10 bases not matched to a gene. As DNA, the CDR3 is TGTGCCAGCAGCTTAGCGGCTAGCGGGGATCCAGATGAGACCCAGTACTTC. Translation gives CASSLAASGDPDETQYF.

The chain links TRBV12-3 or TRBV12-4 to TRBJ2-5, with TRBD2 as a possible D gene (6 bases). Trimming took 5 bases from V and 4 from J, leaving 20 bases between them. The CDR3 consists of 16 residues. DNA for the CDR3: TGTGCCAGCAGTCCCCGAGGGGTAGCGGCGGGAGAGACCCAGTACTTC. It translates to CASSPRGVAAGETQYF.

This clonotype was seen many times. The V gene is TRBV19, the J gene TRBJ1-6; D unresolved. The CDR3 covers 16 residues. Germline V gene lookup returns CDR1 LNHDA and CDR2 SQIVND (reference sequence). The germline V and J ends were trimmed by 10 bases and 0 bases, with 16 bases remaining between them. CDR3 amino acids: CATSRERSSYNSPLHF. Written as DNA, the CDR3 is TGTGCCACCTCAAGGGAGAGGAGCTCCTATAATTCACCCCTCCACTTT.

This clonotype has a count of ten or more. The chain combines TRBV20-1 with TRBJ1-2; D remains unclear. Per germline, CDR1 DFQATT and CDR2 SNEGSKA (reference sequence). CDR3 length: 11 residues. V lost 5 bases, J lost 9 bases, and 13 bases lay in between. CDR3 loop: CSASDQRSYTF. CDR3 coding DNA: TGCAGTGCTTCCGACCAACGCAGCTACACCTTC.

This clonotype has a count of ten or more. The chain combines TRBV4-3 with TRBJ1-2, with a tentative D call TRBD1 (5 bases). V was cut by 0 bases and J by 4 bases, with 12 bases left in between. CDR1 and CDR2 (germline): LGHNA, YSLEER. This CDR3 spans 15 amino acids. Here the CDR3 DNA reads TGCGCCAGCAGCCAAGAAGGCAGGGTGGGCTATGGCTACACCTTC. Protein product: CASSQEGRVGYGYTF.

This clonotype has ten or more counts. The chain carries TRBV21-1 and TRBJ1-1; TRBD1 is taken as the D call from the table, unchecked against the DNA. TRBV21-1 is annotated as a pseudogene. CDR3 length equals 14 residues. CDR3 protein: CASSRSRDRGEAFF. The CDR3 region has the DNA TGTGCCAGCAGTCGCAGCCGGGACAGGGGTGAAGCTTTCTTT.

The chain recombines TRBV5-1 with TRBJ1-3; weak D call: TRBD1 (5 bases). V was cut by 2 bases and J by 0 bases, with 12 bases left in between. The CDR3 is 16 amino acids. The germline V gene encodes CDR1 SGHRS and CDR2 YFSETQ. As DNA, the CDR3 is TGCGCCAGCAGCTTATGGGGGGATCACTCTGGAAACACCATATATTTT. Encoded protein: CASSLWGDHSGNTIYF.

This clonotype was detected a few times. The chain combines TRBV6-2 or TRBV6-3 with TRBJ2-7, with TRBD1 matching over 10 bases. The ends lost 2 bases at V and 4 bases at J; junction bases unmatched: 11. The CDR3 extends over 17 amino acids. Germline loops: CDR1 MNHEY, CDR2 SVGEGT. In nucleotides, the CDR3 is TGTGCCAGCAGTTACCCACGGGGACAGGGGAAGATATACGAGCAGTACTTC. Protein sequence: CASSYPRGQGKIYEQYF.

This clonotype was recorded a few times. CDR3 nucleotides: TGTGCCACCAGCTCCGAAGAGAACACCGGGGAGCTGTTTTTT. Protein product: CATSSEENTGELFF. The V gene is TRBV15, the J gene TRBJ2-2; D is uncertain. The CDR3 contains 14 residues. Germline CDR1 reads LNHNV; CDR2 reads YYDKDF (reference sequence). Trimming took off 5 bases at V and 1 base at J, with 8 bases between the two ends.

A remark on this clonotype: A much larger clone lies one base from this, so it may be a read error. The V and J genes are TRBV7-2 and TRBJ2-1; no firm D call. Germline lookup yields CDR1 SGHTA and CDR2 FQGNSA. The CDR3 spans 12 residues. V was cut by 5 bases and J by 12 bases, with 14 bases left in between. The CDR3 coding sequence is TGTGCCAGCAGCACCGACCGGCACGGGCAGTTCTTC. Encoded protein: CASSTDRHGQFF.

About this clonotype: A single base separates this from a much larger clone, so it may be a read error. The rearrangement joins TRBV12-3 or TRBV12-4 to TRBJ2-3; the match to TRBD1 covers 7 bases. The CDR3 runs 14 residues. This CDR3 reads CASSLRQGTDTQNF. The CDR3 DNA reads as TGTGCCAGCAGTTTGAGACAGGGAACAGATACGCAGAATTTT.

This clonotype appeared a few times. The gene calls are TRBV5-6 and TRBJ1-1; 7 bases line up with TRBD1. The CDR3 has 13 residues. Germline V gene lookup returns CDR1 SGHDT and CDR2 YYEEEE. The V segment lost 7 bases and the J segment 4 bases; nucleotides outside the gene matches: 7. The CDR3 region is CASRDRVGTEAFF. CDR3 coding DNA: TGTGCCAGCCGAGACAGGGTTGGCACTGAAGCTTTCTTT.

For the CDR3, the DNA is TGCAGTGCGGGAACCGGGACAGGGGACTATGGCTACACCTTC. It encodes CSAGTGTGDYGYTF. The chain uses TRBV20-1 and TRBJ1-2; 10 nucleotides match TRBD1. Looked up from germline, CDR1 is DFQATT and CDR2 is SNEGSKA (reference sequence). Losses at the gene ends were 6 bases for V and 3 bases for J; bases not matched to a gene: 7. This CDR3 comprises 14 residues.

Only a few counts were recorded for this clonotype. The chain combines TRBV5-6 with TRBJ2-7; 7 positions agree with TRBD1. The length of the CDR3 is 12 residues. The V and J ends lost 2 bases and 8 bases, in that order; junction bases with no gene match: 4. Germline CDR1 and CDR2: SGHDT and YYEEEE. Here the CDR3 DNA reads TGTGCCAGCAGCTTCGCGACAGGGAAGCAGTACTTC. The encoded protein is CASSFATGKQYF.

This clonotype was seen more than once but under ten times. The CDR3 loop is CASSYPRGASQPQHF. The DNA for the CDR3 is TGTGCCAGCAGTTACCCCAGGGGCGCCAGTCAGCCCCAGCATTTT. This chain uses TRBV6-2 or TRBV6-3 with TRBJ1-5, with D possibly being TRBD1 (6 bases). The CDR3 sequence is 15 residues long. Germline-derived CDR1 and CDR2 are MNHEY and SVGEGT. Trimming shortened V by 2 bases and J by 6 bases, and 14 bases separated the two germline ends.

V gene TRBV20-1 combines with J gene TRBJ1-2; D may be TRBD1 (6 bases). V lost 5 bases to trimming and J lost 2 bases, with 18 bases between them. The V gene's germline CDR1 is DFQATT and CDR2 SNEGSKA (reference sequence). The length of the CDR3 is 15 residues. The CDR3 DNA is TGCAGTGCTCAGACCCCACCTGGACAGAACTATGGCTACACCTTC. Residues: CSAQTPPGQNYGYTF.

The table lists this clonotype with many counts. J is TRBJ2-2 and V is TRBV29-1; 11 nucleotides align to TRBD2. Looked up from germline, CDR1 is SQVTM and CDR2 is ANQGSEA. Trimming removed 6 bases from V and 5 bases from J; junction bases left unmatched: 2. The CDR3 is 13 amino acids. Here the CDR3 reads CSVVAGGTGELFF. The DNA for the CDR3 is TGCAGCGTCGTAGCGGGGGGGACCGGGGAGCTGTTTTTT.

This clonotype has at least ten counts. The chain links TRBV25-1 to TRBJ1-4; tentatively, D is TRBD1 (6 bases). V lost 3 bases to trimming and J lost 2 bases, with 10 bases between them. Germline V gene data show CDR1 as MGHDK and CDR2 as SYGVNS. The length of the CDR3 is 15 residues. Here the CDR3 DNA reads TGTGCCAGCAGTGAGCAGGGGACCACTAATGAAAAACTGTTTTTT. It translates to CASSEQGTTNEKLFF.

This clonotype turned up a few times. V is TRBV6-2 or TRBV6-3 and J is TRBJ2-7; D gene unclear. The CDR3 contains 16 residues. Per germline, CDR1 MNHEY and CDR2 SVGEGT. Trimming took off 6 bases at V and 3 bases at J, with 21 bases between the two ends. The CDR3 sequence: CASSAGSGRGGYEQYF. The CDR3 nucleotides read TGTGCCAGCAGCGCCGGCAGTGGCCGAGGTGGCTACGAGCAGTACTTC.

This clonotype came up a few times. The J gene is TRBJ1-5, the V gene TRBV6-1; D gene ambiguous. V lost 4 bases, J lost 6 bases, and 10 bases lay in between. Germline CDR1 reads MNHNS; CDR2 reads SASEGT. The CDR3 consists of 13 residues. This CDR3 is CASSVVGSQPQHF. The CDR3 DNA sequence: TGTGCCAGCAGTGTGGTAGGGAGTCAGCCCCAGCATTTT.

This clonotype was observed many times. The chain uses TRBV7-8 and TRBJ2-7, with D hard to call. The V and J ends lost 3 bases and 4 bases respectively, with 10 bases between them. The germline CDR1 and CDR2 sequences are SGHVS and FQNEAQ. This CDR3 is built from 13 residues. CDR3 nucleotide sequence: TGTGCCAGCAGCTTGGGCAGATCATACGAGCAGTACTTC. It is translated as CASSLGRSYEQYF. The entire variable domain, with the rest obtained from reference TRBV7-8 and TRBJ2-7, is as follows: GAGVSQSPRYKVAKRGQDVALRCDPISGHVSLFWYQQALGQGPEFLTYFQNEAQLDKSGLPSDRFFAERPEGSVSTLKIQRTQQEDSAVYLCASSLGRSYEQYFGPGTRLTVT.

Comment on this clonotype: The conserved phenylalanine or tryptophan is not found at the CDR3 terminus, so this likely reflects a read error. The CDR3 nucleotides read TGTGCCTGGGGTTCCCGCGACAGGGGCCGTTTACGAGATACGCAGTATATT. Amino acid sequence: CAWGSRDRGRLRDTQYI. V and J are TRBV30 and TRBJ2-3; TRBD1 aligns across 8 bases. The CDR3 totals 17 residues. Germline V gene sequence: CDR1 GTSNPN, CDR2 SVGIG (reference sequence). With V trimmed by 5 bases and J by 5 bases, 18 bases remained unmatched.

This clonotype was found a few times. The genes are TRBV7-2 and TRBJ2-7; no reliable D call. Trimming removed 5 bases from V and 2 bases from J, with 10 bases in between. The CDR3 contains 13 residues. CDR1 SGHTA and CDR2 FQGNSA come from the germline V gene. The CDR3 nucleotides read TGTGCCAGCAGCCGCCCGACGACCTACGAGCAGTACTTC. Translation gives CASSRPTTYEQYF.

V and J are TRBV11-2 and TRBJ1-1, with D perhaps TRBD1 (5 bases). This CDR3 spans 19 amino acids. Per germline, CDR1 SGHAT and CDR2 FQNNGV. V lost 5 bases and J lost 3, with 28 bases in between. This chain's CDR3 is CASSRPRAAGFGWDTEAFF. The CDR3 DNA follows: TGTGCCAGCAGCCGTCCCCGTGCGGCAGGGTTTGGCTGGGACACTGAAGCTTTCTTT.